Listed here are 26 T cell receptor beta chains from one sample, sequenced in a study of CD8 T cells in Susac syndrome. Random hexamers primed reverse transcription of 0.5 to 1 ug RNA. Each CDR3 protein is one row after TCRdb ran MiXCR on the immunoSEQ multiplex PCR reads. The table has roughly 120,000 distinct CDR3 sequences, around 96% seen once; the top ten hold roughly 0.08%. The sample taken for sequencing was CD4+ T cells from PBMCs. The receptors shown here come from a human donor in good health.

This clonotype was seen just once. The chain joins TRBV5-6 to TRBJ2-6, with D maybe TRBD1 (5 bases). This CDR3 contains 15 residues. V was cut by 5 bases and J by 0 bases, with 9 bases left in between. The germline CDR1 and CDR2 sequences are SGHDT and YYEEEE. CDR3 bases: TGTGCCAGCAGTCCAGGGTTCTCTGGGGCCAACGTCCTGACTTTC. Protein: CASSPGFSGANVLTF.

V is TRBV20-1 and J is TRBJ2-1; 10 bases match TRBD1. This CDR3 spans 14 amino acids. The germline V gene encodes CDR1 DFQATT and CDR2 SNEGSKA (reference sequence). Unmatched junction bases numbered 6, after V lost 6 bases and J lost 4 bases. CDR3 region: CSARQGASYNEQFF. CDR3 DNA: TGCAGTGCCCGACAGGGGGCCTCATACAATGAGCAGTTCTTC.

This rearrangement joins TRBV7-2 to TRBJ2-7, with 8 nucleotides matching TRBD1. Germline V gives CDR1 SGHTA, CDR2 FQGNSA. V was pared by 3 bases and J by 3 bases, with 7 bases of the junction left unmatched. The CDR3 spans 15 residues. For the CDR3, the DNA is TGTGCCAGCAGCTTGGACAGGGCCATAGGCTACGAGCAGTACTTC. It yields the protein CASSLDRAIGYEQYF.

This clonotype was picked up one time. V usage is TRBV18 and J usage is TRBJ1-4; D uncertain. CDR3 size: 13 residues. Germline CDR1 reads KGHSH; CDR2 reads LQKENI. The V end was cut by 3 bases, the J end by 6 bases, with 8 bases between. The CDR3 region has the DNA TGTGCCAGCTCACCGGTCAAGGATGAAAAACTGTTTTTT. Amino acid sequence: CASSPVKDEKLFF.

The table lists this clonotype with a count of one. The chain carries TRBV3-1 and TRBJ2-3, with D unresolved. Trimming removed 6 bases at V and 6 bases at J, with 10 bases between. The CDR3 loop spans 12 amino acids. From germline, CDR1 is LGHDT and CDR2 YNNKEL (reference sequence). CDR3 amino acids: CASSNFLDTQYF. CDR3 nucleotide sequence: TGTGCCAGCAGTAATTTTTTGGATACGCAGTATTTT.

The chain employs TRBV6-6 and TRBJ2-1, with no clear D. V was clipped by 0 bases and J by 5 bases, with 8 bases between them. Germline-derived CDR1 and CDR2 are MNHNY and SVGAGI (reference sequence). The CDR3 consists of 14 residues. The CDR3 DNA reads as TGTGCCAGCAGTTACTCTAGACGAAACAATGAGCAGTTCTTC. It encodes CASSYSRRNNEQFF.

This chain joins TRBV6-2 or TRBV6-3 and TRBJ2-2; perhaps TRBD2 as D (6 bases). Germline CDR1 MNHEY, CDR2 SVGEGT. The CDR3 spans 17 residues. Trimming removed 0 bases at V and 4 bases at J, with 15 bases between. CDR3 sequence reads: CASSYSGGVTSTGELFF. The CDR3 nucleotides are TGTGCCAGCAGTTACTCGGGAGGAGTGACGAGCACCGGGGAGCTGTTTTTT.

This CDR3 is CASSLTGMGQPQHF. Written as DNA, the CDR3 is TGTGCCAGCAGCCTCACAGGGATGGGTCAGCCCCAGCATTTT. J is TRBJ1-5 and V is TRBV3-1, with a possible D match to TRBD1 (6 bases). The CDR3 is made up of 14 amino acids. With 4 bases removed from V and 6 bases from J, the gap between germline ends came to 13 bases. Looked up from germline, CDR1 is LGHDT and CDR2 is YNNKEL (reference sequence). The whole variable domain, filled in from reference TRBV3-1 and TRBJ1-5, reads DTAVSQTPKYLVTQMGNDKSIKCEQNLGHDTMYWYKQDSKKFLKIMFSYNNKELIINETVPNRFSPKSPDKAHLNLHINSLELGDSAVYFCASSLTGMGQPQHFGDGTRLSIL.

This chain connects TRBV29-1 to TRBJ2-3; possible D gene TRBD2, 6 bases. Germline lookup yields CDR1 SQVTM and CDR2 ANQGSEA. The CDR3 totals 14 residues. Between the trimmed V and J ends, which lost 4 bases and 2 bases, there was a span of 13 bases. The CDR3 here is CSVAEGPFTDTQYF. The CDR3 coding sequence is TGCAGCGTTGCGGAGGGGCCTTTCACAGATACGCAGTATTTT.

CDR3: CACSGEGYNEQFF. CDR3 sequence (DNA): TGTGCCTGTAGCGGCGAAGGCTACAATGAGCAGTTCTTC. This chain connects TRBV30 to TRBJ2-1; D possibly corresponds to TRBD2 (6 bases). Germline assignment: CDR1 GTSNPN and CDR2 SVGIG (reference sequence). With 6 bases removed from V and 3 bases from J, the gap between germline ends came to 12 bases. The CDR3 has 13 amino acids.

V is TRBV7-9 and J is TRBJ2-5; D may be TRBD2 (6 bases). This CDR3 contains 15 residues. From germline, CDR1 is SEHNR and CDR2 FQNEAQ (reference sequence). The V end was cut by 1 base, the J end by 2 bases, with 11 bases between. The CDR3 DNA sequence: TGTGCCAGCAGCTTAGGGGGACTTTCACAAGAGACCCAGTACTTC. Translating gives CASSLGGLSQETQYF.

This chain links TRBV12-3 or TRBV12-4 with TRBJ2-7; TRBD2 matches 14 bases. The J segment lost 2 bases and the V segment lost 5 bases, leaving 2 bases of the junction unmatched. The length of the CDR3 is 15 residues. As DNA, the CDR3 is TGTGCCAGCAGTCGGACTAGCGGGGGGCCCTACGAGCAGTACTTC. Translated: CASSRTSGGPYEQYF.

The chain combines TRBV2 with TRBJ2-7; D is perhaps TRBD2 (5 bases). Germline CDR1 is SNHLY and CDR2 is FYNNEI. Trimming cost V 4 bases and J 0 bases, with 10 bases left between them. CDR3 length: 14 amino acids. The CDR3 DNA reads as TGTGCCAGCAGTGGGACTGGCCTCTCCTACGAGCAGTACTTC. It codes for CASSGTGLSYEQYF.

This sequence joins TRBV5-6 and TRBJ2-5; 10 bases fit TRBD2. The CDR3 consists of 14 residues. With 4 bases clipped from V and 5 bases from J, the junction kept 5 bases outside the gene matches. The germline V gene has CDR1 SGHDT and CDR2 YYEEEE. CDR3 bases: TGTGCCAGCAGCCTAATAGCGGGAGGCGAGACCCAGTACTTC. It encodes CASSLIAGGETQYF.

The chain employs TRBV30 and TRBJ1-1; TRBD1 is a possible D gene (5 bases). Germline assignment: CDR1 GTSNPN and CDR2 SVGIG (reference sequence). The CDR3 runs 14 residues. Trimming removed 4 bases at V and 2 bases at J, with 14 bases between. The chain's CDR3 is CAWKVIQANTEAFF. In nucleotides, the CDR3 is TGTGCCTGGAAAGTTATACAGGCAAACACTGAAGCTTTCTTT.

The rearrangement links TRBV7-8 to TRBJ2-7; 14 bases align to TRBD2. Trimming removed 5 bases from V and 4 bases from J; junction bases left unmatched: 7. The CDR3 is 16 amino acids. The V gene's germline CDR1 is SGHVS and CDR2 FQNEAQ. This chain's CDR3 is CASSPYRLAGGYEQYF. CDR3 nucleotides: TGTGCCAGCAGCCCCTACCGACTAGCGGGAGGGTACGAGCAGTACTTC.

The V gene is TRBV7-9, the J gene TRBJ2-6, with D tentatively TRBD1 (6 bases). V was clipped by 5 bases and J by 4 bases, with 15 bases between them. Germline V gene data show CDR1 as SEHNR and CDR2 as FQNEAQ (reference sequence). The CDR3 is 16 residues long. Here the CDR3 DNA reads TGTGCCAGCAGCCTATCGACAGGAGCAGGGGCCAACGTCCTGACTTTC. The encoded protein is CASSLSTGAGANVLTF. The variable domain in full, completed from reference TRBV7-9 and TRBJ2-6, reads DTGVSQNPRHKITKRGQNVTFRCDPISEHNRLYWYRQTLGQGPEFLTYFQNEAQLEKSRLLSDRFSAERPKGSFSTLEIQRTEQGDSAMYLCASSLSTGAGANVLTFGAGSRLTVL.

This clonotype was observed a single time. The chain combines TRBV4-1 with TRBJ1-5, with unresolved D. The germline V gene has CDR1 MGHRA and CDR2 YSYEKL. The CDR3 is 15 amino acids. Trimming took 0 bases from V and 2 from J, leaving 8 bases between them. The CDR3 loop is CASSQDGSGNQPQHF. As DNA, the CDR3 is TGCGCCAGCAGCCAAGATGGTTCGGGCAATCAGCCCCAGCATTTT.

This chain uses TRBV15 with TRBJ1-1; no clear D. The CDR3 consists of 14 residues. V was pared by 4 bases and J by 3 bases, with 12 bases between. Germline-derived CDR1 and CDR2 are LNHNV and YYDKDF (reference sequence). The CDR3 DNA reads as TGTGCCACCAGCAAAAGGGTCTCGGACACTGAAGCTTTCTTT. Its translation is CATSKRVSDTEAFF.

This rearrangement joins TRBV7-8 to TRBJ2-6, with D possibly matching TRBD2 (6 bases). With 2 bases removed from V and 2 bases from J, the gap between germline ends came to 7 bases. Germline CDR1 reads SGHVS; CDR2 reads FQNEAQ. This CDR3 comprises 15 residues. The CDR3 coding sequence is TGTGCCAGCAGCTTATGGGAGGCTGGGGCCAACGTCCTGACTTTC. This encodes CASSLWEAGANVLTF. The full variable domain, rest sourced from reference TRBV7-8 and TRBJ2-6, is GAGVSQSPRYKVAKRGQDVALRCDPISGHVSLFWYQQALGQGPEFLTYFQNEAQLDKSGLPSDRFFAERPEGSVSTLKIQRTQQEDSAVYLCASSLWEAGANVLTFGAGSRLTVL.

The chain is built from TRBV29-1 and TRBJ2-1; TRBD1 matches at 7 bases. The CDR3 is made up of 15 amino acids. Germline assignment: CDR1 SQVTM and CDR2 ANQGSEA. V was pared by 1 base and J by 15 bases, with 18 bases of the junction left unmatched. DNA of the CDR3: TGCAGCGTTGAAGCCAGGGGGACAGCGTGGGGTAAGCTGTTCTTC. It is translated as CSVEARGTAWGKLFF.

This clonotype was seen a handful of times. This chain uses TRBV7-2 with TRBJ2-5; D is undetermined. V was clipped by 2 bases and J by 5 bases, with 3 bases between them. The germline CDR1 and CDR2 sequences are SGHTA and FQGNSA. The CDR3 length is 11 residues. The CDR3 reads CASSLMETQYF. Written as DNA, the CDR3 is TGTGCCAGCAGCTTAATGGAGACCCAGTACTTC.

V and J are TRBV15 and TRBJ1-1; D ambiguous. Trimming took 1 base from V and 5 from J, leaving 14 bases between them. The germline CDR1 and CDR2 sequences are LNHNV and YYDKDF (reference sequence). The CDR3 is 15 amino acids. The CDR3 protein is CATSRVRSAGTEAFF. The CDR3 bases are TGTGCCACCAGCAGAGTAAGATCTGCGGGGACTGAAGCTTTCTTT.

This CDR3 is CASSQQWKTFIQSATNEKLFF. The CDR3 DNA sequence: TGTGCCAGCAGCCAACAGTGGAAGACTTTTATTCAGTCTGCAACTAATGAAAAACTGTTTTTT. The V call is TRBV7-4, the J call TRBJ1-4; D gene ambiguous. The V end lost 5 bases, the J end lost 0 bases, and 28 bases lay between the germline ends. This CDR3 is built from 21 residues. The germline V gene encodes CDR1 SGHVT and CDR2 SQSDAQ.

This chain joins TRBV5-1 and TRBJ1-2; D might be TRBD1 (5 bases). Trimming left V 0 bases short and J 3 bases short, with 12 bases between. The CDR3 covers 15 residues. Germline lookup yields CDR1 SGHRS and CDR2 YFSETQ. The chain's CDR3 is CASSLEGAQDYGYTF. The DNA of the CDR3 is TGCGCCAGCAGCTTGGAAGGGGCGCAAGACTATGGCTACACCTTC.

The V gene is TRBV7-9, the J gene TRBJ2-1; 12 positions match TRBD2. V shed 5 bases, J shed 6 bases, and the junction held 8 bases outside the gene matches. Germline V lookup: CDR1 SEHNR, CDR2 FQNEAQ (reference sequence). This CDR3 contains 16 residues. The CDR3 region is CASSPPGLAGLNEQFF. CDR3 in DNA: TGTGCCAGCAGCCCACCGGGACTAGCGGGTCTCAATGAGCAGTTCTTC.